This is a list of T cell receptor beta chains from one sample in a study of T-cell memory formation after mild COVID-19. TCRdb recomputed calls from the 5' RACE reads with MiXCR, one row per CDR3 protein. The sample yields about 350,000 distinct CDR3 sequences, around 28% seen once. What was sequenced was PBMCs or a T cell subset sorted from them (not recorded which). These receptors all come from an adult woman who had mild COVID-19 (a few samples of this study predate the infection). Cell type and time point are not known. Both conserved end residues are part of each CDR3. Each record gives: D gene, clone size, V gene, J gene, CDR3 protein, CDR3 DNA. D genes are given only for firm matches. Not all rows give a size; the values are once, few, many and, for expanded clones, a class.

-	once	TRBV20-1	TRBJ1-5	CSASGSGVHF	TGCAGTGCTAGTGGATCCGGGGTTCATTTT
TRBD2	many	TRBV5-1	TRBJ2-7	CASSWTSAYEQYF	TGCGCCAGCAGCTGGACTAGTGCCTACGAGCAGTACTTC
-	-	TRBV11-2	TRBJ2-3	CASSFLRTDTQYF	TGTGCCAGCAGCTTCCTAAGAACAGATACGCAGTATTTT
-	-	TRBV12-3/TRBV12-4	TRBJ2-1	CASSFGQSYNEQFF	TGTGCCAGCAGTTTTGGACAGTCCTACAATGAGCAGTTCTTC
TRBD2	few	TRBV30	TRBJ2-7	CAWRSTSGRYEQYF	TGTGCCTGGAGGTCTACTAGCGGGAGGTACGAGCAGTACTTC
-	-	TRBV20-1	TRBJ1-4	CSAGTPEKLFF	TGCAGTGCCGGGACACCTGAAAAACTGTTTTTT
TRBD2	-	TRBV20-1	TRBJ2-2	CSASSGSMDGELFF	TGCAGTGCTAGCAGCGGGAGCATGGACGGGGAGCTGTTTTTT
TRBD1	-	TRBV7-8	TRBJ2-3	CASSLASQGATDTQYF	TGTGCCAGCAGCTTAGCGAGTCAGGGGGCCACAGATACGCAGTATTTT
TRBD2	-	TRBV7-3	TRBJ2-1	CASSFGTSVWNEQFF	TGTGCCAGCAGCTTCGGGACTAGCGTATGGAATGAGCAGTTCTTC
-	few	TRBV19	TRBJ1-1	CASSTGIAEAFF	TGTGCCAGTAGTACAGGGATCGCTGAAGCTTTCTTT
TRBD2	few	TRBV9	TRBJ2-3	CASSVSLAGGLSDTQYF	TGTGCCAGCAGCGTATCCCTAGCGGGAGGATTGTCAGATACGCAGTATTTT
TRBD1	few	TRBV7-8	TRBJ2-3	CASSLAYRTGGSRTDTQYF	TGTGCCAGCAGCTTAGCGTATCGGACAGGGGGCAGTCGCACAGATACGCAGTATTTT
-	-	TRBV5-1	TRBJ2-5	CASSLGWQETQYF	TGCGCCAGCAGCTTAGGATGGCAAGAGACCCAGTACTTC
-	-	TRBV7-6	TRBJ2-7	CASSLESERYEQYF	TGTGCCAGCAGCTTAGAGAGTGAGCGCTACGAGCAGTACTTC
-	many	TRBV20-1	TRBJ2-1	CSARKGVGDNEQFF	TGCAGTGCTAGGAAAGGGGTGGGGGACAATGAGCAGTTCTTC
-	few	TRBV7-2	TRBJ2-1	CASSSLAARGYNEQFF	TGTGCCAGCAGCTCCTTAGCGGCGCGGGGTTACAATGAGCAGTTCTTC
TRBD2	-	TRBV9	TRBJ2-5	CASSVSGGAEETQYF	TGTGCCAGCAGCGTATCCGGGGGGGCCGAAGAGACCCAGTACTTC
-	-	TRBV29-1	TRBJ1-1	CSVEWVGNTEAFF	TGCAGCGTTGAATGGGTGGGGAACACTGAAGCTTTCTTT
-	-	TRBV6-6	TRBJ1-1	CASSQPTSAAFF	TGTGCCAGCAGTCAACCCACGTCGGCGGCTTTCTTT
-	-	TRBV20-1	TRBJ1-4	CSARKTGKLFF	TGCAGTGCTAGAAAAACCGGAAAACTGTTTTTT
-	-	TRBV29-1	TRBJ2-3	CSVVRDTDTQYF	TGCAGCGTTGTACGGGACACAGATACGCAGTATTTT
TRBD1	-	TRBV3-1	TRBJ1-1	CASRSRGPVLTEAFF	TGTGCCAGCAGGTCCAGGGGGCCAGTGTTAACTGAAGCTTTCTTT
TRBD1	-	TRBV20-1	TRBJ1-2	CSAGQGGISGYTF	TGCAGTGCTGGACAGGGGGGGATCTCTGGCTACACCTTC
-	-	TRBV6-2/TRBV6-3	TRBJ2-5	CASSPEGDYRVTQYF	TGTGCCAGCAGTCCAGAAGGGGATTATAGAGTGACCCAGTACTTC
-	-	TRBV2	TRBJ2-5	CASDVLQGQETQYF	TGTGCCAGCGACGTCCTCCAGGGGCAAGAGACCCAGTACTTC
-	few	TRBV12-3/TRBV12-4	TRBJ1-1	CASSLSGNRANTEAFF	TGTGCCAGCAGTTTATCGGGGAACAGAGCGAACACTGAAGCTTTCTTT
-	-	TRBV20-1	TRBJ2-5	CSAMRQNQETQYF	TGCAGTGCAATGAGACAAAACCAAGAGACCCAGTACTTC
-	few	TRBV7-3	TRBJ2-3	CASSPIGGAGSTDTQYF	TGTGCCAGCAGTCCAATCGGGGGCGCCGGTAGCACAGATACGCAGTATTTT
TRBD2	few	TRBV5-1	TRBJ2-7	CASSTLLAGTDTKQYF	TGCGCCAGCAGCACGCTGCTAGCGGGGACCGATACCAAGCAGTACTTC
TRBD1	-	TRBV18	TRBJ1-2	CASSPEGQGYGYTF	TGTGCCAGCTCACCAGAGGGACAGGGGTATGGCTACACCTTC
TRBD1	once	TRBV27	TRBJ2-7	CASSFLGTGMGEQYF	TGTGCCAGCAGTTTCCTAGGGACAGGGATGGGGGAGCAGTACTTC
TRBD1	-	TRBV5-1	TRBJ1-6	CASSTGQGDSPLHF	TGCGCCAGCAGCACCGGACAGGGAGATTCACCCCTCCACTTT
TRBD1	-	TRBV7-9	TRBJ1-2	CASSLYPLRGRTDYGYTF	TGTGCCAGCAGCTTATACCCACTGAGGGGGCGGACAGACTATGGCTACACCTTC
-	many	TRBV5-1	TRBJ2-1	CASSLGWGNEQFF	TGCGCCAGCAGCTTGGGTTGGGGGAATGAGCAGTTCTTC
-	-	TRBV10-3	TRBJ1-5	CAISPQRGEPQHF	TGTGCCATCAGCCCCCAACGAGGCGAGCCCCAGCATTTT
-	-	TRBV19	TRBJ2-5	CASSMTSQETQYF	TGTGCCAGTAGTATGACCAGCCAAGAGACCCAGTACTTC
-	-	TRBV12-3/TRBV12-4	TRBJ1-2	CASSVNYGYTF	TGTGCCAGCAGCGTTAACTATGGCTACACCTTC
TRBD2	-	TRBV3-1	TRBJ2-7	CASSPLAGVSSYEQYF	TGTGCCAGCAGCCCGCTAGCGGGAGTGAGCTCCTACGAGCAGTACTTC
TRBD1	few	TRBV28	TRBJ2-4	CASSPPDRGAKNIQYF	TGTGCCAGCAGTCCCCCGGACAGGGGAGCCAAAAACATTCAGTACTTC
TRBD2	-	TRBV10-3	TRBJ2-3	CAIRNGLAEKSTDTQYF	TGTGCCATCAGAAACGGACTAGCGGAAAAAAGCACAGATACGCAGTATTTT
TRBD2	-	TRBV20-1	TRBJ2-7	CSARDPPLAGPCF	TGCAGTGCTAGAGACCCCCCGCTAGCGGGACCTTGCTTC
-	few	TRBV7-9	TRBJ1-1	CASSLRGETEAFF	TGTGCCAGCAGCTTAAGGGGTGAGACTGAAGCTTTCTTT
-	-	TRBV18	TRBJ2-7	CASSPSDEQYF	TGTGCCAGCTCCCCCTCGGACGAGCAGTACTTC
TRBD1	few	TRBV9	TRBJ1-2	CASSVGAGGDYGYTF	TGTGCCAGCAGCGTCGGGGCAGGGGGCGACTATGGCTACACCTTC
-	-	TRBV27	TRBJ2-7	CAVRPPGRYEQYF	TGTGCCGTTCGTCCCCCTGGGCGCTACGAGCAGTACTTC
-	-	TRBV7-9	TRBJ2-3	CASSSRGRLTDTQYF	TGTGCCAGCAGCTCAAGGGGCAGGCTTACAGATACGCAGTATTTT
TRBD2	-	TRBV7-8	TRBJ2-3	CASSPLAGGPLDTQYF	TGTGCCAGCAGCCCCTTAGCGGGAGGGCCGCTGGATACGCAGTATTTT
TRBD2	-	TRBV7-2	TRBJ2-1	CASSFPSGGGDEQFF	TGTGCCAGCAGCTTCCCTAGCGGGGGAGGGGATGAGCAGTTCTTC
-	-	TRBV5-1	TRBJ2-6	CASSPWESSSGANVLTF	TGCGCCAGCAGCCCGTGGGAGTCTAGCTCTGGGGCCAACGTCCTGACTTTC
-	-	TRBV11-3	TRBJ1-3	CASSERTGSGNTIYF	TGTGCCAGCAGTGAACGGACGGGCTCTGGAAACACCATATATTTT
TRBD1	few	TRBV4-1	TRBJ2-7	CASRGTGDSYEQYF	TGCGCCAGCAGAGGGACAGGGGACTCCTACGAGCAGTACTTC
-	-	TRBV7-2	TRBJ2-2	CASTRQKNTGELFF	TGTGCCAGCACCAGACAGAAAAACACCGGGGAGCTGTTTTTT
-	-	TRBV5-1	TRBJ1-4	CASSLTGLTNEKLFF	TGCGCCAGCAGCTTGACGGGGCTCACCAATGAAAAACTGTTTTTT
TRBD1	-	TRBV6-5	TRBJ2-2	CASSYFAGTGETGELFF	TGTGCCAGCAGTTACTTTGCCGGGACAGGGGAAACCGGGGAGCTGTTTTTT
-	-	TRBV7-9	TRBJ1-4	CASSSNPMREKLFF	TGTGCCAGCAGCTCCAACCCCATGCGTGAAAAACTGTTTTTT
TRBD1	few	TRBV20-1	TRBJ2-7	CSAPGQDTYEQYF	TGCAGTGCTCCTGGACAGGATACCTACGAGCAGTACTTC
-	many	TRBV12-3/TRBV12-4	TRBJ2-2	CASSLRDTGELFF	TGTGCCAGCAGCTTAAGGGACACCGGGGAGCTGTTTTTT
-	few	TRBV5-1	TRBJ2-1	CASSWNSDNEQFF	TGCGCCAGCAGCTGGAACTCGGACAATGAGCAGTTCTTC
-	few	TRBV30	TRBJ2-1	CAWSVGNEQFF	TGTGCCTGGAGTGTAGGCAATGAGCAGTTCTTC
-	few	TRBV7-9	TRBJ2-6	CASSLNRNWVTGANVLTF	TGTGCCAGCAGTCTAAACAGGAACTGGGTTACTGGGGCCAACGTCCTGACTTTC